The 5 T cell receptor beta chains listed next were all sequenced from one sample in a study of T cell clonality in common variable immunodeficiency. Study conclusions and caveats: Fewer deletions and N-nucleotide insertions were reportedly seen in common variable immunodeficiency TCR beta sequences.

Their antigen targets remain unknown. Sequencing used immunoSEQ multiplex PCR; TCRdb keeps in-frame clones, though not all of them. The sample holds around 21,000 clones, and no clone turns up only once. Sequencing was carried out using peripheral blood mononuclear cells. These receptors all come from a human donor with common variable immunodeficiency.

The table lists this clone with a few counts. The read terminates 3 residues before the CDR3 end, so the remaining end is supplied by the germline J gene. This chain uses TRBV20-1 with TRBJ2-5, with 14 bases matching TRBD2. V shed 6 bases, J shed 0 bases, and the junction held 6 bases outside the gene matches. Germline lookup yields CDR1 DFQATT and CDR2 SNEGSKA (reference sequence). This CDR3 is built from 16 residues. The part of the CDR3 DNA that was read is TGCAGTGCCCCGGGACTAGCGGGGGCTTACCAAGAGACC. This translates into CSAPGLAGAYQET. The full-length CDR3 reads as CSAPGLAGAYQETQYF.

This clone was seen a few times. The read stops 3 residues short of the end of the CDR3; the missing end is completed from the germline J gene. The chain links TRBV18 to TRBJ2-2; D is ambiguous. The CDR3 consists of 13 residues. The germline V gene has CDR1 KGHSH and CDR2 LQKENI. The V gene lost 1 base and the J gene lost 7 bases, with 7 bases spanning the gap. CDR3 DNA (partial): TGTGCCAGCTCACCACGGGCGAGCGGGGAG. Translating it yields CASSPRASGE. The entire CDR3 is CASSPRASGELFF.

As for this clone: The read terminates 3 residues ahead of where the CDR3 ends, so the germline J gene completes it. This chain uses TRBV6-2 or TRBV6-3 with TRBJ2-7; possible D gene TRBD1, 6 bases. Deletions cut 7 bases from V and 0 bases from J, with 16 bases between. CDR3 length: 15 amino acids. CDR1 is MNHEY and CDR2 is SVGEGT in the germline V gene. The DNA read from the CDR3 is TGTGCCAGCACTCCGGACAGCCTAAGCTCCTACGAG. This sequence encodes CASTPDSLSSYE. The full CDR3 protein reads CASTPDSLSSYEQYF.

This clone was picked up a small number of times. CDR3 protein: CASSQTTGGRRRSPLHF. The part of the CDR3 DNA that was read is TGTGCCAGCAGCCAGACTACCGGAGGCCGGAGGAGGTCACCC. This chain uses TRBV13 with TRBJ1-6; the D is unclear. The sequenced fragment ends 3 residues before the CDR3 boundary, so the rest is inferred from the germline J gene. CDR3 size: 17 residues. Germline V gives CDR1 PRHDT, CDR2 FYEKMQ (reference sequence). V was trimmed by 5 bases and J by 10 bases, leaving 24 bases between them.

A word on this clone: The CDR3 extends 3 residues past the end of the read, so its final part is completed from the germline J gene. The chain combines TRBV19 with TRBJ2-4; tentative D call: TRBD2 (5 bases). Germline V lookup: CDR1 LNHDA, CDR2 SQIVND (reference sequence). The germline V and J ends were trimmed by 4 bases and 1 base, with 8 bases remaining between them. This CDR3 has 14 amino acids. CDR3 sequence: CASSTSGAKNIQYF. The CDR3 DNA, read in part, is TGTGCCAGTAGTACCTCGGGGGCCAAAAACATT.